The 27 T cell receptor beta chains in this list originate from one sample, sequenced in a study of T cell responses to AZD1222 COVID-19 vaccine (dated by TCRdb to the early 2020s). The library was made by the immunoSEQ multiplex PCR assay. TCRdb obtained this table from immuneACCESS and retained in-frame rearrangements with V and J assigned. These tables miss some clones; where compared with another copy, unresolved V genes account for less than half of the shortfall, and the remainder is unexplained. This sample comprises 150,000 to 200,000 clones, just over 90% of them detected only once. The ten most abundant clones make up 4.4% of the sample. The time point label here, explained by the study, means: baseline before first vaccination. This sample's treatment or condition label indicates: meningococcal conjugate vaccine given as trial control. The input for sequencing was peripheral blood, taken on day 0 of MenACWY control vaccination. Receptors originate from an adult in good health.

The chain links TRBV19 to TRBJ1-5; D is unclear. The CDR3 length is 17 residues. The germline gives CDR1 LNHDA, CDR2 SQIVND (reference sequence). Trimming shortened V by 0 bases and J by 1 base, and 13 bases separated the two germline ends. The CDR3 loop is CASSIDGNSDSNQPQHF. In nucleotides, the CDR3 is TGTGCCAGTAGTATAGATGGGAACTCGGACAGCAATCAGCCCCAGCATTTT.

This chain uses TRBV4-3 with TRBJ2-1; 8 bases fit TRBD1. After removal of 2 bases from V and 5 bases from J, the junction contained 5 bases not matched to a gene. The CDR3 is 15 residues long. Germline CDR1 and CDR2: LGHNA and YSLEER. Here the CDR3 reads CASSQTRGRNNEQFF. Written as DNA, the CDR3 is TGCGCCAGCAGCCAAACCAGGGGGCGCAACAATGAGCAGTTCTTC.

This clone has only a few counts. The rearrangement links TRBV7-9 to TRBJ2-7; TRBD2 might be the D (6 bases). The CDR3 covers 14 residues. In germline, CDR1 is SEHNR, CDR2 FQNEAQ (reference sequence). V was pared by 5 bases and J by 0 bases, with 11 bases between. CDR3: CASSRFGGSYEQYF. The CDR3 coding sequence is TGTGCCAGCAGCCGGTTCGGGGGCTCCTACGAGCAGTACTTC.

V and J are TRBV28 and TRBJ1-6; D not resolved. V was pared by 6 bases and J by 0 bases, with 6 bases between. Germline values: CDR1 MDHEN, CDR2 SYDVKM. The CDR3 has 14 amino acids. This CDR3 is CASRQSSYNSPLHF. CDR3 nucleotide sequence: TGTGCCAGCAGACAGAGCTCCTATAATTCACCCCTCCACTTT.

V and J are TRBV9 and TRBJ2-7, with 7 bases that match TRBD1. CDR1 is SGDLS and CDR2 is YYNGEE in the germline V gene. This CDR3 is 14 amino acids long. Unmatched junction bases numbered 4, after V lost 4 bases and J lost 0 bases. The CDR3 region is CASSFGTDSYEQYF. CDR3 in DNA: TGTGCCAGCAGCTTCGGGACAGACTCCTACGAGCAGTACTTC.

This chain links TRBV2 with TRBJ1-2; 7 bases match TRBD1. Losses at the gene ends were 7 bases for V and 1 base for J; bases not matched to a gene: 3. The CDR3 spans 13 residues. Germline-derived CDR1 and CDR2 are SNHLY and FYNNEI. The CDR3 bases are TGTGCCAGCATGGACAGGCTTAACTATGGCTACACCTTC. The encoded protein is CASMDRLNYGYTF. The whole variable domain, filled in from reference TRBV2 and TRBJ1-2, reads EPEVTQTPSHQVTQMGQEVILRCVPISNHLYFYWYRQILGQKVEFLVSFYNNEISEKSEIFDDQFSVERPDGSNFTLKIRSTKLEDSAMYFCASMDRLNYGYTFGSGTRLTVV.

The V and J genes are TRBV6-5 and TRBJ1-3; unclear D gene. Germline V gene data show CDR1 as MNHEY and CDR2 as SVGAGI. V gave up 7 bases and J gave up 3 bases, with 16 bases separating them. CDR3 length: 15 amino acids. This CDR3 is CASNRTAQFGNTIYF. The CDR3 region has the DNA TGTGCCAGCAACAGAACAGCCCAATTTGGAAACACCATATATTTT.

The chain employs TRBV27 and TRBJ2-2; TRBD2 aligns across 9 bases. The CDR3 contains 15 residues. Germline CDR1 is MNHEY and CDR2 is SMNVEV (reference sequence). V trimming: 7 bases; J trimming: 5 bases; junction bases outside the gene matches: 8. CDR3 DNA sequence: TGTGCCAGCAAGGCGGGACTAGCCGGTACCGGGGAGCTGTTTTTT. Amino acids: CASKAGLAGTGELFF.

This chain's CDR3 is CASSLLAGGSGELFF. For the CDR3, the DNA is TGTGCCAGCAGTTTACTAGCGGGAGGTAGCGGGGAGCTGTTTTTT. The V and J genes are TRBV28 and TRBJ2-2, with TRBD2 identical over 11 bases. This CDR3 is built from 15 residues. With V trimmed by 2 bases and J by 7 bases, 3 bases remained unmatched. CDR1 and CDR2 from the germline V gene are MDHEN and SYDVKM. Full variable domain (rest looked up from reference TRBV28 and TRBJ2-2): DVKVTQSSRYLVKRTGEKVFLECVQDMDHENMFWYRQDPGLGLRLIYFSYDVKMKEKGDIPEGYSVSREKKERFSLILESASTNQTSMYLCASSLLAGGSGELFFGEGSRLTVL.

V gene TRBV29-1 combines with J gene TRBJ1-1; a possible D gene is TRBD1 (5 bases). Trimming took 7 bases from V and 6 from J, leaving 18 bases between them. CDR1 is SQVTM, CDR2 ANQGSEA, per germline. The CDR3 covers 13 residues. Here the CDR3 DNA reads TGCAGCGCCGGTGGGGGGTATCGGGCTGAAGCTTTCTTT. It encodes CSAGGGYRAEAFF.

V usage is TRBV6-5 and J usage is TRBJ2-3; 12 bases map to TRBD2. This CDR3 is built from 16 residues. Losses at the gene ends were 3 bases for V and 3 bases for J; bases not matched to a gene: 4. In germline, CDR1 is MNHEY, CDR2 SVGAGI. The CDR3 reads CASSYGTSGSTDTQYF. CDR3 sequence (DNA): TGTGCCAGCAGTTATGGGACTAGCGGGTCGACAGATACGCAGTATTTT.

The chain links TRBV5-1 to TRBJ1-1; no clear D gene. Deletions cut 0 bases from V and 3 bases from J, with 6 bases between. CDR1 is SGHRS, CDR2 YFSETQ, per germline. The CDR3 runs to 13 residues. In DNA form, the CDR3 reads TGCGCCAGCAGCTTGGCCAGGTACACTGAAGCTTTCTTT. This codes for CASSLARYTEAFF.

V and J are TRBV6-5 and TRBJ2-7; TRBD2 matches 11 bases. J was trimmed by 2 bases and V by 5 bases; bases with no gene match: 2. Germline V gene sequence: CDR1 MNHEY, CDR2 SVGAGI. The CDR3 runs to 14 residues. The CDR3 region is CASSPGLAAYEQYF. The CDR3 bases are TGTGCCAGCAGTCCGGGACTAGCGGCCTACGAGCAGTACTTC.

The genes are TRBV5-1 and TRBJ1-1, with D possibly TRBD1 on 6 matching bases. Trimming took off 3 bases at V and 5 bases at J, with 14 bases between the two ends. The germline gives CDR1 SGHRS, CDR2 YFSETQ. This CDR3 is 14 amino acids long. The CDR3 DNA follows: TGCGCCAGCAGCTCGGGGACCCAGGGGACTGAAGCTTTCTTT. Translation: CASSSGTQGTEAFF.

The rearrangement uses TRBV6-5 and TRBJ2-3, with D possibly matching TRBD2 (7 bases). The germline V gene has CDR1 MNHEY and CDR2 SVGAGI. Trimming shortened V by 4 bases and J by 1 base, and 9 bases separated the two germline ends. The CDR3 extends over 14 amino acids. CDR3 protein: CASSLGGGTDTQYF. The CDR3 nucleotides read TGTGCCAGCAGTTTAGGGGGGGGCACAGATACGCAGTATTTT.

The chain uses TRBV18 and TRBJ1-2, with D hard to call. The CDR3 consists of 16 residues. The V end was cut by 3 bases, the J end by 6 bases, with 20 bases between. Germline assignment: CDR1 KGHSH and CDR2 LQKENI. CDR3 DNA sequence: TGTGCCAGCTCACCGAAGACCCTCGACATAGGTCATGGCTACACCTTC. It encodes CASSPKTLDIGHGYTF. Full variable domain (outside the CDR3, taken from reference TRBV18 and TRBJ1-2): NAGVMQNPRHLVRRRGQEARLRCSPMKGHSHVYWYRQLPEEGLKFMVYLQKENIIDESGMPKERFSAEFPKEGPSILRIQQVVRGDSAAYFCASSPKTLDIGHGYTFGSGTRLTVV.

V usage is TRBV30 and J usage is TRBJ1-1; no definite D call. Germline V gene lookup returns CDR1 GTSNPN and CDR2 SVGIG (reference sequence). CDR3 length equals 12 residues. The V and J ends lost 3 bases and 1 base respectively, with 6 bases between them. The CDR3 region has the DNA TGTGCCTGGAGAAAGACGAACACTGAAGCTTTCTTT. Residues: CAWRKTNTEAFF.

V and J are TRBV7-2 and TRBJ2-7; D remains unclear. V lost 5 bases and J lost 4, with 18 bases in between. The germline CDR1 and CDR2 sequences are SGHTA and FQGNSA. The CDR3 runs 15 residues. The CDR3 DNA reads TGTGCCAGCAGCCCCCTGTCGCAGGATCCTTACGAGCAGTACTTC. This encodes CASSPLSQDPYEQYF.

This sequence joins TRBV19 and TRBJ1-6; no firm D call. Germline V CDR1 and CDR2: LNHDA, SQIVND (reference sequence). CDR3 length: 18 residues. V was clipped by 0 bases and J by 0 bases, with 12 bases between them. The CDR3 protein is CASSIEVRVSSYNSPLHF. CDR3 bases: TGTGCCAGTAGTATAGAAGTGAGGGTGAGCTCCTATAATTCACCCCTCCACTTT.

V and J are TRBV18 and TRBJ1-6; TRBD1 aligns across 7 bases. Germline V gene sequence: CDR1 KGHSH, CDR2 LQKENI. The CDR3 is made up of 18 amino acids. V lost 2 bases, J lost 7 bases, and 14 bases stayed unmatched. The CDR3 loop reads CASSPFRQGSSENSPLHF. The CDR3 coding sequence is TGTGCCAGCTCACCATTTCGACAGGGTTCCTCAGAGAATTCACCCCTCCACTTT. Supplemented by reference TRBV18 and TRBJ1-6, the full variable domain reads NAGVMQNPRHLVRRRGQEARLRCSPMKGHSHVYWYRQLPEEGLKFMVYLQKENIIDESGMPKERFSAEFPKEGPSILRIQQVVRGDSAAYFCASSPFRQGSSENSPLHFGNGTRLTVT.

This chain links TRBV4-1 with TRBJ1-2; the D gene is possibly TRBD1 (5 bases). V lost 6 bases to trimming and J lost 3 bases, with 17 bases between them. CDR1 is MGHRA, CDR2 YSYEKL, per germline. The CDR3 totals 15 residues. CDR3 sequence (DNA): TGCGCCAGCAGTCAGCTCGGGGGTAAGGACTATGGCTACACCTTC. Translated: CASSQLGGKDYGYTF.

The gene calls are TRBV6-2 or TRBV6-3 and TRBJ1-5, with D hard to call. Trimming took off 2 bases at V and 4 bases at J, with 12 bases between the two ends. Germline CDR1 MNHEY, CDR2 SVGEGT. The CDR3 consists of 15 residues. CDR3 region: CASSYGTGWNQPQHF. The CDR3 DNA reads TGTGCCAGCAGTTACGGCACGGGTTGGAATCAGCCCCAGCATTTT.

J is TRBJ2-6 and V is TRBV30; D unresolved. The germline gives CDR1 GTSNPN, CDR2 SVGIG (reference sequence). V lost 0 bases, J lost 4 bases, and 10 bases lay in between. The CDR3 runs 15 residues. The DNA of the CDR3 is TGTGCCTGGAGTGTAGACCCGAGGGGGGCCAACGTCCTGACTTTC. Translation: CAWSVDPRGANVLTF.

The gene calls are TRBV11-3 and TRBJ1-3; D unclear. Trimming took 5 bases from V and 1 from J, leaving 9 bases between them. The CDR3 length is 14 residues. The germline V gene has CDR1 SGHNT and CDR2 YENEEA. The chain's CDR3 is CASSQTRSGNTIYF. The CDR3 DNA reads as TGTGCCAGCAGCCAAACGAGATCTGGAAACACCATATATTTT.

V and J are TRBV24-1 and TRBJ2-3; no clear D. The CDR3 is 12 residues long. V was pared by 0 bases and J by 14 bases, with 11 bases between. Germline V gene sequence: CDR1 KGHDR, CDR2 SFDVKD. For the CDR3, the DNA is TGTGCCACCAGTGATTTGTTGGGCCGAGGGTATTTT. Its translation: CATSDLLGRGYF.

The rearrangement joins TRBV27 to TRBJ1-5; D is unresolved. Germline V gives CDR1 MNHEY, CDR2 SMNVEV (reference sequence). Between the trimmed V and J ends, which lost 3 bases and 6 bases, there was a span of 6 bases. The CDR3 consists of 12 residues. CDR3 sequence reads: CASSFWGQPQHF. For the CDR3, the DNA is TGTGCCAGCAGTTTTTGGGGTCAGCCCCAGCATTTT.

Here the CDR3 reads CASTLGAPQENYGYTF. The DNA of the CDR3 is TGCGCCAGCACCCTTGGAGCCCCACAGGAGAACTATGGCTACACCTTC. The V call is TRBV5-1, the J call TRBJ1-2; the D gene is possibly TRBD1 (5 bases). V dropped 6 bases and J dropped 2 bases, with 20 bases sitting between them. The CDR3 runs to 16 residues. Germline CDR1 and CDR2: SGHRS and YFSETQ.